This paragraph reports one T cell receptor beta chain. The CDR3 is 14 amino acids. Between the trimmed V and J ends, which lost 3 bases and 0 bases, there was a span of 9 bases. From germline, CDR1 is GTSNPN and CDR2 SVGIG (reference sequence). These data are taken from a study of blood T cell repertoires in COVID-19. Sequencing used immunoSEQ multiplex PCR; TCRdb keeps in-frame clones, though not all of them. The profile shows 270,000 or so clones, less than 95% of them singletons. The sequenced sample consisted of PBMCs or T cells enriched from blood (not recorded which). The receptor was derived from a man aged 40-50 years who had been exposed to COVID-19. The chain combines TRBV30 with TRBJ1-5, with D unresolved. In nucleotides, the CDR3 is TGTGCCTGGAGCGGGGTCTATAGCAATCAGCCCCAGCATTTT. It yields the protein CAWSGVYSNQPQHF.